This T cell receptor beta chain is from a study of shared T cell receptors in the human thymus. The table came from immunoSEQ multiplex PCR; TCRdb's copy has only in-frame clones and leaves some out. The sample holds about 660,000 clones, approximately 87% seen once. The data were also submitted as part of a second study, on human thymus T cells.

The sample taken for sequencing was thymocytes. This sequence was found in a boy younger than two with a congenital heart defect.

The chain's CDR3 is CASSGGTSGRAFYEQYF. CDR3 bases: TGTGCCAGCAGCGGCGGGACTAGCGGGAGAGCATTCTACGAGCAGTACTTC. V and J are TRBV11-2 and TRBJ2-7; 14 bases map to TRBD2. CDR3 size: 17 residues. V shed 5 bases and J 3 bases; nucleotides not matched to a gene: 9. In germline, CDR1 is SGHAT, CDR2 FQNNGV. The entire variable domain, with the rest obtained from reference TRBV11-2 and TRBJ2-7, is as follows: EAGVAQSPRYKIIEKRQSVAFWCNPISGHATLYWYQQILGQGPKLLIQFQNNGVVDDSQLPKDRFSAERLKGVDSTLKIQPAKLEDSAVYLCASSGGTSGRAFYEQYFGPGTRLTVT.